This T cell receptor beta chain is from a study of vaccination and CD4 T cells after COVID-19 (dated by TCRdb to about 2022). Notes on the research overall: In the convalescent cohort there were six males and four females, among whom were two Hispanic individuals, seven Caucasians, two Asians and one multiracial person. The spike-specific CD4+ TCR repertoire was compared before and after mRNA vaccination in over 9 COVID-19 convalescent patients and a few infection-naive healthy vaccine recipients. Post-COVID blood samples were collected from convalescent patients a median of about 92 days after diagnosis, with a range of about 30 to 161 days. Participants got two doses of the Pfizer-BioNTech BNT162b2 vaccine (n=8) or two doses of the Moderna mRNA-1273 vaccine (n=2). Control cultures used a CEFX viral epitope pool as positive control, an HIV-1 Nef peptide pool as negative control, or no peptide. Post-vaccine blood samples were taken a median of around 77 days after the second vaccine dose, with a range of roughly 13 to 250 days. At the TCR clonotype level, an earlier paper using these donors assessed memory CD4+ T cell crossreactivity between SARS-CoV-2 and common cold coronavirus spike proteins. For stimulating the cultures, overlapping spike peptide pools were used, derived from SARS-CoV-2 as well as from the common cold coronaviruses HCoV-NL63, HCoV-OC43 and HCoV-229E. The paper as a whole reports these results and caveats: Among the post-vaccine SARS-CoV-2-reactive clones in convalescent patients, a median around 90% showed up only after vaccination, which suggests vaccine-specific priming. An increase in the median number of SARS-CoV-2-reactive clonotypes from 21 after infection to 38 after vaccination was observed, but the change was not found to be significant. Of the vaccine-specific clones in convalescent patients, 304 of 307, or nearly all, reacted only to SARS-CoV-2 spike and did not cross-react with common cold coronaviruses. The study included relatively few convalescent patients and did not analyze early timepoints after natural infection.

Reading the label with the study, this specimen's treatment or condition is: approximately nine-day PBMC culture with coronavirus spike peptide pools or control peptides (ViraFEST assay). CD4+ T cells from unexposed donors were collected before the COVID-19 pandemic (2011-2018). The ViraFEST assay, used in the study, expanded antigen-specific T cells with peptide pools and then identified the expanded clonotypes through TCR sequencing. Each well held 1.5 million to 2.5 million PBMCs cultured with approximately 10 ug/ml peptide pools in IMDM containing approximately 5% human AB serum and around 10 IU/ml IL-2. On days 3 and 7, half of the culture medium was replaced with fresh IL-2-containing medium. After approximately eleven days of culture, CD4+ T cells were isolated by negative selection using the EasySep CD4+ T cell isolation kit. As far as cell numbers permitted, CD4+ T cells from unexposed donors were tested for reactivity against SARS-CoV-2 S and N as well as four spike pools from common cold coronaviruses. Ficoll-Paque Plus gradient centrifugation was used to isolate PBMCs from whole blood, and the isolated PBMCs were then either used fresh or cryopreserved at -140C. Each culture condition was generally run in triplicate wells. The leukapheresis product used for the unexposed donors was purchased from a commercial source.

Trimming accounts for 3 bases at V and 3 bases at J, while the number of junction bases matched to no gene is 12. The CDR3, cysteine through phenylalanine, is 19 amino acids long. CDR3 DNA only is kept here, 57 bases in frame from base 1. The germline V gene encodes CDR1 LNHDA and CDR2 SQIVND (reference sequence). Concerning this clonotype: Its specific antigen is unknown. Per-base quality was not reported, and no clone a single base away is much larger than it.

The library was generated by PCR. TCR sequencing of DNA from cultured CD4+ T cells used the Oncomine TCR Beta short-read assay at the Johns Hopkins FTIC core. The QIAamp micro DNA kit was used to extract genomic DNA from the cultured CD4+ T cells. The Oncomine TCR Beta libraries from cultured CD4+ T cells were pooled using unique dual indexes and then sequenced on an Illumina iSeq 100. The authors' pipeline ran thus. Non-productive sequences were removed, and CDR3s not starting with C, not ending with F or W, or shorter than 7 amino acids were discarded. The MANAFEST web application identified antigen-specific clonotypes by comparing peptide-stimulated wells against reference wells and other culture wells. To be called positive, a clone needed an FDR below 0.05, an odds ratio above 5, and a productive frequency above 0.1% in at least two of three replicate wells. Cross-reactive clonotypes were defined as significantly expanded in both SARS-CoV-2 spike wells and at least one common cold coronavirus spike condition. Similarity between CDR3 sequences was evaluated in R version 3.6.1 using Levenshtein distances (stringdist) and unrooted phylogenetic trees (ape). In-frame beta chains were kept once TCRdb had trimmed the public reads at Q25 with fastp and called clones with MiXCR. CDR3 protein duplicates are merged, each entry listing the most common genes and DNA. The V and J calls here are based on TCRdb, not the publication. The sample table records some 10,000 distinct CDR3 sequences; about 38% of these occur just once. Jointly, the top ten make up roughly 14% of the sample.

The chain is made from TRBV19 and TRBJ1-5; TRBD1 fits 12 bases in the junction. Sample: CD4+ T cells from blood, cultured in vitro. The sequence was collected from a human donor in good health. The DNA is TGTGCCAGTAGTATCACCGGGACAGGGGGCCCGTCTACCAATCAGCCCCAGCATTTT. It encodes CASSITGTGGPSTNQPQHF.